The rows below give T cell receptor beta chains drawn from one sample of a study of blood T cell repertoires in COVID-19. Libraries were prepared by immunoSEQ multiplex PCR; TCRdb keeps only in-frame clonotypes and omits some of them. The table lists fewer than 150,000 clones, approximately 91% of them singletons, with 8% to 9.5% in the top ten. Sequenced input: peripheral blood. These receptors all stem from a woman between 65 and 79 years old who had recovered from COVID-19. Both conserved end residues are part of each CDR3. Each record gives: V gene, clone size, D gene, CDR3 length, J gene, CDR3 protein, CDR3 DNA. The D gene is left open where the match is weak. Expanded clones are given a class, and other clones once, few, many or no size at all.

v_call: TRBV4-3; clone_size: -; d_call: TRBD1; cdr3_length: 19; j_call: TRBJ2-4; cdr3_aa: CASSARLRGTDLAKNIQYF; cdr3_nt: TGCGCCAGCAGCGCCCGACTCAGGGGGACCGACCTAGCCAAAAACATTCAGTACTTC
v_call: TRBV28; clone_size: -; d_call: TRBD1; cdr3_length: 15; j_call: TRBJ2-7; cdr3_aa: CASSSPGQGTYEQYF; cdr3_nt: TGTGCCAGCAGTTCTCCGGGACAGGGCACCTACGAGCAGTACTTC
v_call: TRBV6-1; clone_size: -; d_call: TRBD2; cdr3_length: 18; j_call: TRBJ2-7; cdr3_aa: CASSERRTTSGRFYEQYF; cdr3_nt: TGTGCCAGCAGTGAACGGAGGACTACTAGCGGGAGATTCTACGAGCAGTACTTC
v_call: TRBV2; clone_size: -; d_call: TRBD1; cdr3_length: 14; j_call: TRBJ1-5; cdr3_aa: CASSTGTGTRDQHF; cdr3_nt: TGTGCCAGCAGTACAGGGACAGGGACGCGGGACCAGCATTTT
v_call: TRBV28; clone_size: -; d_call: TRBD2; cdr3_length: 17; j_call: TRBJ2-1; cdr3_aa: CASSLLTDIAGFNEQFF; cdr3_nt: TGTGCCAGCAGCCTCCTCACTGATATAGCGGGATTCAATGAGCAGTTCTTC
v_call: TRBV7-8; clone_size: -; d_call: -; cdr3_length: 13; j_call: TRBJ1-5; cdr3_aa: CASSLARNQPQHF; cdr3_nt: TGTGCCAGCAGCTTAGCGAGGAATCAGCCCCAGCATTTT
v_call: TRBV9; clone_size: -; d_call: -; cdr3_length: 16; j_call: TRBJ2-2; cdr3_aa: CASSSRRGFYTGELFF; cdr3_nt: TGTGCCAGCAGCTCCAGACGGGGTTTTTACACCGGGGAGCTGTTTTTT
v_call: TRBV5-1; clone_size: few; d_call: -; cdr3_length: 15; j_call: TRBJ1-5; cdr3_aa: CASSLSGPGNQPQHF; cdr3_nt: TGCGCCAGCAGCTTGAGCGGGCCGGGCAATCAGCCCCAGCATTTT
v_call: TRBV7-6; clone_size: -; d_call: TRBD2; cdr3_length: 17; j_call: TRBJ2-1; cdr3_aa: CASSLGPSGGRYNEQFF; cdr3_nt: TGTGCCAGCAGCCTCGGACCCAGCGGGGGGCGTTACAATGAGCAGTTCTTC
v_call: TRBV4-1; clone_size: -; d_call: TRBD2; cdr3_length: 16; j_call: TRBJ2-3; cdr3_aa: CASSRKLAGVTDTQYF; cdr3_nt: TGCGCCAGCAGCCGGAAACTAGCGGGAGTTACAGATACGCAGTATTTT
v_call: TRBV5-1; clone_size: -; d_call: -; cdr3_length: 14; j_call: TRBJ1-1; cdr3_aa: CASSYSGAGVEAFF; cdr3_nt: TGCGCCAGCAGCTATTCAGGAGCGGGGGTTGAAGCTTTCTTT
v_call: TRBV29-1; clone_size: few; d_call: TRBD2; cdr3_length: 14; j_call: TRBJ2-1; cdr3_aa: CSGAGTSGSNEQFF; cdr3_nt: TGCAGCGGAGCCGGGACTAGCGGGAGCAATGAGCAGTTCTTC
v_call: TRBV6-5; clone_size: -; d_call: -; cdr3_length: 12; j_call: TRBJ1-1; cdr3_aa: CASSYRGIEAFF; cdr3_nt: TGTGCCAGCAGTTACAGGGGGATCGAGGCTTTCTTT
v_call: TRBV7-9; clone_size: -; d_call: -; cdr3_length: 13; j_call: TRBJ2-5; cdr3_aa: CASSLGSGETQYF; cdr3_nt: TGTGCCAGCAGCTTAGGGTCGGGGGAGACCCAGTACTTC
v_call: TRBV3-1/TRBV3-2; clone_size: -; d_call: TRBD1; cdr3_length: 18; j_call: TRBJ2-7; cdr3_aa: CASSLLPFDRASSYEQYF; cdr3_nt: TGTGCCAGCAGCCTCCTCCCATTCGACAGGGCATCCTCCTACGAGCAGTACTTC
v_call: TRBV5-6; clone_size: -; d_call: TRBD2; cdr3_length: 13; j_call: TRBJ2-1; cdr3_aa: CASSGTSGWLQFF; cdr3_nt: TGTGCCAGCAGCGGGACTAGCGGGTGGTTGCAGTTCTTC
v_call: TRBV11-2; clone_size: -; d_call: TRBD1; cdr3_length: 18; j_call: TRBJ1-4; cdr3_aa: CASSPGLGTGGTNEKLFF; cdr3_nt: TGTGCCAGCAGCCCCGGGCTCGGGACAGGGGGAACTAATGAAAAACTGTTTTTT
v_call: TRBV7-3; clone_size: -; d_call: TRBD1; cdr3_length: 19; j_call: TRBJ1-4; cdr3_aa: CASSGVGQGRPQSNEKLFF; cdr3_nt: TGTGCCAGCAGTGGAGTCGGACAGGGTCGACCCCAGTCAAATGAAAAACTGTTTTTT
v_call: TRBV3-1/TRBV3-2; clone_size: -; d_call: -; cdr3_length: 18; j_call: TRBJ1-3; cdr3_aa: CASRRRHRKSPSGNTIYF; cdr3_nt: TGTGCCAGCAGGCGACGACATCGTAAGTCCCCCTCTGGAAACACCATATATTTT
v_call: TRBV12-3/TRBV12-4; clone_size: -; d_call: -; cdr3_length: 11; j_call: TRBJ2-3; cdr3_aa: CASTFTDTQYF; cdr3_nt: TGTGCCAGCACCTTCACAGATACGCAGTATTTT
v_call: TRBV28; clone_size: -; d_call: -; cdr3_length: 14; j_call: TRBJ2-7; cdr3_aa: CASSLGTGAYEQYF; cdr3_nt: TGTGCCAGCAGTTTGGGGACTGGGGCCTACGAGCAGTACTTC
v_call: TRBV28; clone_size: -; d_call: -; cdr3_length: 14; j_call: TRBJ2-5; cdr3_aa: CAYGGAGPQETQYF; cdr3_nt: TGTGCTTATGGGGGGGCGGGGCCCCAAGAGACCCAGTACTTC